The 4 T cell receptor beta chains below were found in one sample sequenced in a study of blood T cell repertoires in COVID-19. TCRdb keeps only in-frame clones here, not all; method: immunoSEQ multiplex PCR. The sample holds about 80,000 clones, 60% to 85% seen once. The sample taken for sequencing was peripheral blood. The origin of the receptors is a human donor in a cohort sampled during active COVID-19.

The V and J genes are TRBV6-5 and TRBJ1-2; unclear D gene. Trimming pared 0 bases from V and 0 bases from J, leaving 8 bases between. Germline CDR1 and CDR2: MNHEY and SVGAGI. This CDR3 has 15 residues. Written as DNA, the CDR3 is TGTGCCAGCAGTTACTCGTACAGAACTAACTATGGCTACACCTTC. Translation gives CASSYSYRTNYGYTF.

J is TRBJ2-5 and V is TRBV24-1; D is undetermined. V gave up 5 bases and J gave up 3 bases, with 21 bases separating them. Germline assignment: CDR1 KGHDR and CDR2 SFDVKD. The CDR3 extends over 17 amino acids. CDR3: CATSAGQKVLWEETQYF. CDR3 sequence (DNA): TGTGCCACCAGTGCGGGTCAGAAGGTACTCTGGGAAGAGACCCAGTACTTC.

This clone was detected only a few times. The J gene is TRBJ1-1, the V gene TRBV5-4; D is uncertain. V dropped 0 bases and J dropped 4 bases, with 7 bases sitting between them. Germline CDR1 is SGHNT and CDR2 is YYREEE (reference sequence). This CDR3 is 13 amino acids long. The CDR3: CASSLVSGTEAFF. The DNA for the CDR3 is TGTGCCAGCAGCTTGGTATCAGGCACTGAAGCTTTCTTT.

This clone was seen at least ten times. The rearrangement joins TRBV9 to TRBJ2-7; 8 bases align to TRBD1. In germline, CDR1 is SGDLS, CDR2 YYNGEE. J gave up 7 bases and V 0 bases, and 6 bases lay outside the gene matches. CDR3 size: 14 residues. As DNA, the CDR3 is TGTGCCAGCAGCGTAGGGACAGGGCCCGGGGAGCAGTACTTC. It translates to CASSVGTGPGEQYF.